This passage covers 24 T cell receptor beta chains from one sample sequenced in a study of CD8 T cells in ankylosing spondylitis. MiXCR, applied by TCRdb to the 5' RACE reads, yields one record per CDR3 protein. The sample holds about 130,000 distinct CDR3 sequences, roughly 9% seen once. The sample comprised blood, either unsorted or a sorted T cell fraction (not recorded which). These receptors were taken from a male donor with ankylosing spondylitis or in good health (not recorded which).

V gene TRBV20-1 combines with J gene TRBJ2-3; TRBD1 might be the D (5 bases). Germline V gene lookup returns CDR1 DFQATT and CDR2 SNEGSKA (reference sequence). The ends were cut back, 7 bases at V and 3 bases at J, with 29 bases in the middle. This CDR3 spans 18 amino acids. The CDR3 loop reads CSGNSISHAGYGTDTQYF. CDR3 in DNA: TGCAGTGGCAACTCCATATCGCATGCAGGGTACGGTACAGATACGCAGTATTTT.

In this sample, this clonotype turned up a few times. CDR3 in DNA: TGCGCCAGCAGCCAAGGGAGGGCGCCCAGCGGGGTCAATGAGCAGTTCTTC. Amino acids: CASSQGRAPSGVNEQFF. The rearrangement links TRBV4-1 to TRBJ2-1; the match to TRBD2 covers 7 bases. CDR1 is MGHRA and CDR2 is YSYEKL in the germline V gene. The CDR3 totals 17 residues. Trimming at V came to 1 base and at J to 6 bases, leaving 12 bases not matched to a gene.

This clonotype was observed at least ten times. The gene calls are TRBV5-1 and TRBJ2-3; D possibly corresponds to TRBD2 (6 bases). Germline CDR1 SGHRS, CDR2 YFSETQ. This CDR3 contains 15 residues. The V end lost 2 bases, the J end lost 0 bases, and 10 bases lay between the germline ends. This CDR3 is CASSLAGSSTDTQYF. As DNA, the CDR3 is TGCGCCAGCAGCTTAGCGGGCTCTAGCACAGATACGCAGTATTTT.

This clonotype was counted many times. J is TRBJ2-4 and V is TRBV20-1, with TRBD2 identical over 11 bases. V was clipped by 5 bases and J by 1 base; unmatched bases: 7. CDR1 and CDR2 (germline): DFQATT, SNEGSKA (reference sequence). The CDR3 extends over 16 amino acids. The CDR3 coding sequence is TGCAGTGCTGTAGGTAGCGGGAGGGGGGCCAAAAACATTCAGTACTTC. Translated, it gives CSAVGSGRGAKNIQYF.

This clonotype was counted ten times or more. This chain joins TRBV7-2 and TRBJ1-2, with D hard to call. V was shortened by 4 bases and J by 0 bases, with 9 bases between the two germline ends. The CDR3 spans 14 residues. CDR1 and CDR2 from the germline V gene are SGHTA and FQGNSA. The CDR3 loop is CASSWTETNYGYTF. CDR3 DNA: TGTGCCAGCAGCTGGACGGAAACTAACTATGGCTACACCTTC.

The rearrangement links TRBV5-1 to TRBJ2-1; D unclear. CDR3 length: 15 residues. Trimming took off 0 bases at V and 3 bases at J, with 10 bases between the two ends. Germline CDR1 reads SGHRS; CDR2 reads YFSETQ. Here the CDR3 DNA reads TGCGCCAGCAGCTTGGACATAGGCTTCTACAATGAGCAGTTCTTC. It codes for CASSLDIGFYNEQFF. The full variable domain, in which reference TRBV5-1 and TRBJ2-1 provide the parts outside the CDR3, is KAGVTQTPRYLIKTRGQQVTLSCSPISGHRSVSWYQQTPGQGLQFLFEYFSETQRNKGNFPGRFSGRQFSNSRSEMNVSTLELGDSALYLCASSLDIGFYNEQFFGPGTRLTVL.

This clonotype was recorded a few times. This chain connects TRBV20-1 to TRBJ2-3; 7 bases are a match to TRBD2. The CDR3 contains 16 residues. The V and J ends lost 6 bases and 3 bases, in that order; junction bases with no gene match: 15. Germline V gene sequence: CDR1 DFQATT, CDR2 SNEGSKA (reference sequence). CDR3: CSALRWGRAFTDTQYF. CDR3 in DNA: TGCAGTGCCCTCAGATGGGGGAGGGCCTTTACAGATACGCAGTATTTT.

The chain has TRBV7-2 and TRBJ2-1, with D unresolved. The germline V gene encodes CDR1 SGHTA and CDR2 FQGNSA. The V end was cut by 4 bases, the J end by 1 base, with 11 bases between. The CDR3 is made up of 15 amino acids. Here the CDR3 reads CASSSTLGSYNEQFF. CDR3 bases: TGTGCCAGCAGCTCCACGCTAGGGTCCTACAATGAGCAGTTCTTC.

There are many counts of this clonotype. The chain couples TRBV10-3 to TRBJ1-2; possible D gene TRBD1, 5 bases. V dropped 7 bases and J dropped 1 base, with 16 bases sitting between them. Germline V CDR1 and CDR2: ENHRY, SYGVKD. The CDR3 contains 15 residues. CDR3 sequence (DNA): TGTGCCATCAACCGAGGGGAAAACTATAACTATGGCTACACCTTC. Its protein is CAINRGENYNYGYTF.

In its sample, this clonotype was seen many times. V gene TRBV28 combines with J gene TRBJ1-5; tentatively, D is TRBD1 (6 bases). The CDR3 is made up of 14 amino acids. Trimming left V 6 bases short and J 6 bases short, with 15 bases between. Germline-derived CDR1 and CDR2 are MDHEN and SYDVKM. The CDR3, as DNA: TGTGCCAGCAGCCACACGGGGGCAATTCAGCCCCAGCATTTT. It yields the protein CASSHTGAIQPQHF.

This clonotype was detected ten times or more. The chain employs TRBV27 and TRBJ2-1; 7 positions match TRBD2. CDR3 size: 15 residues. V shed 3 bases, J shed 3 bases, and the junction held 5 bases outside the gene matches. Germline-derived CDR1 and CDR2 are MNHEY and SMNVEV (reference sequence). The CDR3 nucleotides read TGTGCCAGCAGTTTCGGGACTATGGGCTACAATGAGCAGTTCTTC. The encoded protein is CASSFGTMGYNEQFF.

This clonotype was counted ten times or more. The genes are TRBV5-6 and TRBJ2-4; D is perhaps TRBD1 (6 bases). The V gene's germline CDR1 is SGHDT and CDR2 YYEEEE. V was clipped by 3 bases and J by 2 bases, with 9 bases between them. The CDR3 length is 14 residues. CDR3 coding DNA: TGTGCCAGCAGCTCCACAGGGACCAAAAACATTCAGTACTTC. Its translation: CASSSTGTKNIQYF.

This clonotype was recorded many times. This chain links TRBV11-1 with TRBJ2-3; D is perhaps TRBD1 or TRBD2 (6 bases each). CDR3 size: 19 residues. Trimming removed 7 bases at V and 2 bases at J, with 28 bases between. CDR1 SGHAT and CDR2 FQDESV come from the germline V gene (reference sequence). The CDR3 sequence: CASTKPRGRGTIYTDTQYF. The DNA of the CDR3 is TGTGCCAGCACTAAACCACGGGGGCGCGGCACCATTTACACAGATACGCAGTATTTT.

This clonotype has a count of ten or more. The rearrangement links TRBV20-1 to TRBJ2-1; D remains unclear. Germline V lookup: CDR1 DFQATT, CDR2 SNEGSKA (reference sequence). This CDR3 is 16 amino acids long. Trimming left V 4 bases short and J 6 bases short, with 22 bases between. The CDR3 sequence: CSAKSLSRTFPNEQFF. The DNA of the CDR3 is TGCAGTGCTAAATCGCTTTCAAGGACCTTCCCCAATGAGCAGTTCTTC.

This clonotype was counted ten times or more. The chain has TRBV4-3 and TRBJ2-1, with TRBD2 identical over 13 bases. This CDR3 has 16 amino acids. Per the germline V gene, CDR1 is LGHNA and CDR2 is YSLEER. Trimming at V came to 4 bases and at J to 3 bases, leaving 3 bases not matched to a gene. This CDR3 reads CASSPGTSGIYNEQFF. CDR3 nucleotides: TGCGCCAGCAGCCCGGGGACTAGCGGGATCTACAATGAGCAGTTCTTC.

The table lists this clonotype with a few counts. The chain is built from TRBV9 and TRBJ2-1; 8 bases fit TRBD2. The germline gives CDR1 SGDLS, CDR2 YYNGEE. The trim removed 3 bases at V and 2 bases at J, leaving 10 bases unmatched. CDR3 length equals 17 residues. CDR3 sequence: CASSDGMGLEAYNEQFF. The DNA of the CDR3 is TGTGCCAGCAGCGATGGGATGGGACTAGAAGCCTACAATGAGCAGTTCTTC.

This clonotype has at least ten counts. The V call is TRBV12-3 or TRBV12-4, the J call TRBJ1-2; D is ambiguous. CDR3 length: 14 residues. Trimming stripped 6 bases from V and 4 bases from J, with 15 bases between. The chain's CDR3 is CASRRSAGSYGYTF. CDR3 DNA: TGTGCCAGCAGGAGGTCGGCCGGGTCCTATGGCTACACCTTC.

J is TRBJ2-5 and V is TRBV7-2; 7 bases are shared with TRBD1. Germline CDR1 SGHTA, CDR2 FQGNSA. With V trimmed by 5 bases and J by 5 bases, 8 bases remained unmatched. There are 14 residues in the CDR3. Written as DNA, the CDR3 is TGTGCCAGCAGCCGAGGGGGCGGTTTGGAGACCCAGTACTTC. Translating gives CASSRGGGLETQYF.

In its sample, this clonotype was seen many times. This sequence joins TRBV28 and TRBJ2-3, with D perhaps being TRBD1 or TRBD2 (5 bases each). V lost 3 bases to trimming and J lost 1 base, with 17 bases between them. Germline V lookup: CDR1 MDHEN, CDR2 SYDVKM. The CDR3 has 17 amino acids. The CDR3 loop reads CASSFGGVSFRTDTQYF. The CDR3 DNA sequence: TGTGCCAGCAGTTTTGGGGGAGTGAGTTTCCGCACAGATACGCAGTATTTT.

The sample holds many counts of this clonotype. This chain connects TRBV3-1 to TRBJ1-4; D possibly corresponds to TRBD1 (5 bases). CDR1 and CDR2 from the germline V gene are LGHDT and YNNKEL (reference sequence). Between the trimmed V and J ends, which lost 4 bases and 7 bases, there was a span of 10 bases. CDR3 length equals 13 residues. CDR3 in DNA: TGTGCCAGCAGCCGGGGGAAAACTGAAAAACTGTTTTTT. It encodes CASSRGKTEKLFF.

This clonotype has ten or more counts. The V call is TRBV4-3, the J call TRBJ2-6; D gene uncertain. Trimming took off 2 bases at V and 1 base at J, with 9 bases between the two ends. Germline CDR1 LGHNA, CDR2 YSLEER. The CDR3 sequence is 16 residues long. This CDR3 reads CASSQSGRSGANVLTF. CDR3 in DNA: TGCGCCAGCAGCCAATCCGGACGGTCTGGGGCCAACGTCCTGACTTTC.

Of note for this clonotype: Since a much larger clone is just one base distant, this may be a read error. In this CDR3 the conserved last residue, phenylalanine or tryptophan, is missing, so a read error is likely. This chain connects TRBV15 to TRBJ1-5, with 8 positions matching TRBD1. The CDR3 contains 14 residues. CDR1 LNHNV and CDR2 YYDKDF come from the germline V gene (reference sequence). The trim removed 3 bases at V and 6 bases at J, leaving 4 bases unmatched. For the CDR3, the DNA is TGTGCCACCAGCAGCAGGGGGCTGGGTCAGCCCCAGCATATT. Its protein product is CATSSRGLGQPQHI.

This clonotype has a count of ten or more. The chain has TRBV20-1 and TRBJ1-6; 7 positions agree with TRBD1. The CDR3 contains 14 residues. Trimming removed 5 bases from V and 6 bases from J; junction bases left unmatched: 7. CDR1 and CDR2 from the germline V gene are DFQATT and SNEGSKA (reference sequence). For the CDR3, the DNA is TGCAGTGCTCCAAGACAGGGTCTTAATTCACCCCTCCACTTT. Protein: CSAPRQGLNSPLHF.

This clonotype was detected only a few times. This chain uses TRBV3-1 with TRBJ2-6; D not certain. CDR3 length: 15 residues. The V gene lost 3 bases and the J gene lost 2 bases, with 8 bases spanning the gap. Germline loops: CDR1 LGHDT, CDR2 YNNKEL (reference sequence). The CDR3 DNA sequence: TGTGCCAGCAGCCAGAGAAGCACTGGGGCCAACGTCCTGACTTTC. Its translation is CASSQRSTGANVLTF.